A single sample gave rise to the 4 T cell receptor beta chains below, sequenced in a study of T cell repertoires in cytomegalovirus infection. TCRdb called the reads again in MiXCR, with one record for every CDR3 protein. The data contain almost 550,000 distinct CDR3 sequences, about 17% of them singletons. The sample consisted of CD8+ T cells from PBMCs. These receptors originate from a human donor in good health (CMV status not recorded). Some clones in this sample may be carry-over from other donors' samples.

This clonotype was detected ten times or more. The rearrangement uses TRBV11-2 and TRBJ1-1; no firm D call. There are 15 residues in the CDR3. Looked up from germline, CDR1 is SGHAT and CDR2 is FQNNGV. V was trimmed by 5 bases and J by 0 bases, leaving 13 bases between them. The CDR3 loop is CASSPTAGLNTEAFF. DNA of the CDR3: TGTGCCAGCAGCCCCACGGCAGGATTGAACACTGAAGCTTTCTTT.

This clonotype has just a few counts. The chain joins TRBV27 to TRBJ1-1; D unresolved. This CDR3 contains 12 residues. The V gene's germline CDR1 is MNHEY and CDR2 SMNVEV (reference sequence). With 4 bases removed from V and 5 bases from J, the gap between germline ends came to 8 bases. CDR3 nucleotide sequence: TGTGCCAGCAGTTCTAGGTTGACTGAAGCTTTCTTT. Its translation is CASSSRLTEAFF.

The chain carries TRBV28 and TRBJ2-1; 7 nucleotides align to TRBD1. The trim removed 10 bases at V and 7 bases at J, leaving 16 bases unmatched. The germline gives CDR1 MDHEN, CDR2 SYDVKM. CDR3 size: 15 residues. The CDR3 bases are TGTGCCACCGAACCGGGACAGCTGATGCATAATGAGCAGTTCTTC. It encodes CATEPGQLMHNEQFF.

This clonotype was recorded a few times. The V and J genes are TRBV9 and TRBJ1-4; D is uncertain. There are 15 residues in the CDR3. V lost 2 bases to trimming and J lost 3 bases, with 11 bases between them. Germline values: CDR1 SGDLS, CDR2 YYNGEE. The CDR3 spells CASSVSGGPNEKLFF. The CDR3 DNA follows: TGTGCCAGCAGCGTCAGTGGAGGGCCTAATGAAAAACTGTTTTTT.